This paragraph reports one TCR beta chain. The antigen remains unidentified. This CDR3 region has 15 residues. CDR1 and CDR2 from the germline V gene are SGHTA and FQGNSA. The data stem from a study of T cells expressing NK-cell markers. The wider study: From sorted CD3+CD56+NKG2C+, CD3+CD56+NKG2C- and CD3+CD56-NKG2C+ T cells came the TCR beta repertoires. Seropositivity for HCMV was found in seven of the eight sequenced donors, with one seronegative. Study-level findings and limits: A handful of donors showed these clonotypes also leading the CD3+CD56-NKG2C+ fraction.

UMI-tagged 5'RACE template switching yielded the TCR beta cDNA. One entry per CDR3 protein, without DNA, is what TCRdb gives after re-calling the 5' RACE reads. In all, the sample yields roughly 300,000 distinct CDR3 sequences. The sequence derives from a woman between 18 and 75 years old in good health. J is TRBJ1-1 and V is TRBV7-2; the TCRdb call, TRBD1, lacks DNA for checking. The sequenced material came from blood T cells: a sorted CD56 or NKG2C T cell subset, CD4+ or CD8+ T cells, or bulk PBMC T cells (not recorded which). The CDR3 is CASSLVWGADTEAFF.